This T cell receptor beta chain comes out of a study of OX40 agonist ivuxolimab in advanced cancers. Study information: Of the participants, 40% had some prior anti-PD-1, anti-PD-L1 or anti-CTLA-4 therapy, which was allowed. Study conclusions and caveats: Blood T cells, both CD4+ and CD8+, expanded clonally by week 6 at 0.1 to 3.0 mg/kg. Normalized T-cell clonal expansion was also low in some nonresponders.

Trimming took 7 bases from V and 3 from J, leaving 13 bases between them. Germline lookup yields CDR1 ENHRY and CDR2 SYGVKD. The CDR3 runs 14 residues. The method was immunoSEQ multiplex PCR; TCRdb's version includes in-frame clones alone and lacks a portion of them. This sample has over 45,000 clones, with around 81% found just once. There are a few counts of this clone. Its antigen is not identified. The input for sequencing was CD4+ or CD8+ T cells sorted from blood, taken in a trial of the OX40 agonist ivuxolimab. The sequence was obtained from an adult with an advanced solid tumor such as melanoma, head and neck, liver or kidney cancer. The chain uses TRBV10-3 and TRBJ2-1; D is uncertain. The CDR3 sequence is CAIKYSDVYNEQFF. The CDR3 DNA sequence: TGTGCCATCAAATATTCGGACGTCTACAATGAGCAGTTCTTC.